This entry features one TCR beta chain sequence. Antigen specificity is unknown. Other DNA sequences in this sample translate to the same CDR3. This sample is part of a study of shared clonotypes between healthy human individuals. Clones were read by immunoSEQ multiplex PCR, and TCRdb kept only the in-frame ones, dropping some. Among about 2.3 million clones listed, approximately 95% were seen once. Study results and caveats: Clonotype sharing among donors was thought likely to change with sequencing depth. With several donors compared, around 5% of naive CD4 clonotypes were shared.

Researchers partitioned CD4+ cells into CD45RA+ naive and CD45RA-negative memory subsets. Germline V gene sequence: CDR1 MNHEY, CDR2 SMNVEV (reference sequence). The CDR3 extends over 14 amino acids. V dropped 2 bases and J dropped 5 bases, with 12 bases sitting between them. The rearrangement joins TRBV27 to TRBJ1-1; TRBD1 is a possible D gene (6 bases). This sequence originates from a man aged 18 to 29 in good health. Some clones in this sample may be carry-over from other donors' samples. Source material: naive CD4+ T cells from PBMCs. Subset meaning: CD45RA+ positively selected. The CDR3 region is CASSLPGARTEAFF. As DNA, the CDR3 is TGTGCCAGCAGTTTACCGGGGGCACGGACTGAAGCTTTCTTT.